These T cell receptor beta chains were read from a single sample in a study of tumor and adjacent non-tumor tissue in lung cancer. MiXCR was run by TCRdb on the multiplex PCR reads, yielding one entry per CDR3 protein. Found here are about 80,000 distinct CDR3 sequences, 72% of them singletons; the top ten hold 8% to 9.5%. Sequences were obtained from lung tumor tissue. These receptors were obtained from a woman aged 40 to 50 with non-small cell lung cancer. Both conserved end residues are part of each CDR3. The D gene is left open where the match is weak. Where a row states a size, it is once, few, many or the class of an expanded clone; other rows omit it.

TRBJ2-1 | TRBV29-1 | 16 | - | TRBD2 | CSVGTMTSVRGGEQFF | TGCAGCGTTGGAACAATGACTAGCGTGAGGGGGGGTGAGCAGTTCTTC
TRBJ2-3 | TRBV6-2/TRBV6-3 | 15 | - | - | CASTLGSGRGDTQYF | TGTGCCAGCACTTTGGGCTCGGGGCGAGGTGATACACAGTATTTT
TRBJ2-1 | TRBV29-1 | 14 | - | TRBD2 | CSMTSGFSYNGQFF | TGCAGCATGACTAGCGGTTTTTCTTACAATGGACAGTTCTTC
TRBJ1-1 | TRBV5-4 | 13 | - | - | CVSSPARQSEVFF | TGTGTCAGCAGCCCAGCCAGACAGTCTGAAGTTTTCTTC
TRBJ2-5 | TRBV6-5 | 15 | - | - | CDSSLQGVRGETQYF | TGTGACAGCAGTTTACAGGGAGTTCGCGGGGAGACCCAGTACTTC
TRBJ2-7 | TRBV6-5 | 13 | many | - | CASSYQSGFEQYF | TGTGCCAGCAGTTATCAAAGTGGTTTCGAGCAGTACTTC
TRBJ1-1 | TRBV11-1 | 15 | - | TRBD1 | CATTHTGTGRIETFF | TGTGCTACCACTCACACCGGGACAGGGAGAATTGAAACTTTCTTT
TRBJ2-3 | TRBV11-2 | 11 | - | - | CANSLTDTRYF | TGTGCCAACAGCTTGACAGATACGCGGTATTTT
TRBJ2-1 | TRBV6-1 | 15 | many | TRBD2 | CASRPLAGADNEQFF | TGTGCCAGCAGACCACTAGCGGGGGCGGACAATGAGCAGTTCTTC
TRBJ2-5 | TRBV28 | 15 | few | TRBD2 | CASRETSGGGETQYF | TGTGCCAGCAGAGAGACTAGCGGGGGGGGAGAGACCCAGTACTTC
TRBJ2-3 | TRBV11-2 | 15 | - | TRBD2 | CVSSSGTLGAGTQYF | TGTGTCAGCAGTAGCGGGACTCTCGGGGCAGGTACGCAGTATTTT
TRBJ2-3 | TRBV14 | 13 | - | - | CAGSQDLTDTQYF | TGTGCCGGCAGCCAAGACCTTACAGATACGCAGTATTTT
TRBJ2-1 | TRBV20-1 | 10 | - | - | CSTNDQRPFF | TGCAGTACTAATGACCAGAGGCCGTTCTTC
TRBJ2-1 | TRBV12-3/TRBV12-4 | 15 | - | TRBD2 | CANSPISGRAREQFF | TGTGCCAACAGCCCAATTAGCGGGAGGGCCAGGGAGCAGTTCTTC
TRBJ2-2 | TRBV11-2 | 15 | medium-sized | - | CASSFRQMETGELFF | TGTGCCAGCAGCTTTAGGCAGATGGAAACCGGGGAGCTGTTTTTT
TRBJ1-4 | TRBV11-2 | 16 | - | - | CVNSLQGQVQGEKLFF | TGTGTCAACAGCCTTCAGGGGCAGGTGCAGGGCGAAAAACTGTTTTTT
TRBJ1-3 | TRBV10-3 | 14 | many | - | CAIGRDPSGNTIYF | TGTGCCATCGGACGGGATCCTTCTGGAAACACCATATATTTT
TRBJ2-1 | TRBV11-3 | 14 | - | - | CASSWGSLCNKQFF | TGTGCCAGCAGTTGGGGGAGCCTGTGCAATAAGCAGTTCTTC
TRBJ2-1 | TRBV11-2 | 11 | - | - | CTSSHGRWQFF | TGTACCAGCAGCCATGGGAGGTGGCAGTTCTTC
TRBJ2-7 | TRBV4-1 | 15 | - | - | CASNQDRVALYEQYF | TGCGCCAGCAACCAAGATCGAGTAGCGCTCTACGAGCAGTACTTC
TRBJ2-1 | TRBV7-9 | 17 | - | TRBD2 | CASSLTRGGGYYNEQFF | TGTGCCAGCAGCTTAACGCGTGGCGGGGGGTATTACAATGAGCAGTTCTTC
TRBJ2-2 | TRBV2 | 15 | - | - | CASRNSGARTGEPFF | TGTGCCAGCAGGAATTCGGGGGCGAGAACCGGGGAGCCGTTTTTT
TRBJ2-5 | TRBV11-2 | 14 | medium-sized | - | CASSLRAGIETQYF | TGTGCCAGCAGCTTACGGGCGGGGATAGAGACCCAGTACTTC
TRBJ2-1 | TRBV11-2 | 16 | - | TRBD2 | CTSSLGPLAGRNELFF | TGTACCAGCAGCTTAGGGCCACTAGCGGGACGCAATGAGCTGTTCTTC
TRBJ2-7 | TRBV4-2 | 15 | - | TRBD2 | CASSQDQRGGYKQYF | TGTGCCAGCAGCCAAGATCAGCGCGGGGGTTACAAGCAGTACTTC
TRBJ1-2 | TRBV10-2 | 12 | - | - | CAGEQGRYGYTF | TGCGCCGGCGAGCAGGGACGCTATGGCTACACCTTC
TRBJ1-5 | TRBV20-1 | 16 | many | - | CSARELGYPRDPVQHF | TGCAGTGCTAGAGAACTAGGGTACCCGAGAGACCCGGTCCAGCATTTT
TRBJ1-2 | TRBV11-1 | 14 | - | - | CVCSLGRSADGYTF | TGTGTCTGCAGCTTAGGCCGGTCGGCAGATGGCTACACCTTC
TRBJ2-7 | TRBV13 | 13 | - | - | CANILVGAGEQYF | TGTGCCAACATCTTAGTAGGTGCGGGGGAGCAGTACTTC
TRBJ1-2 | TRBV11-3 | 15 | - | - | CGSSRLGRPNYGYTF | TGTGGCAGCTCCCGGCTGGGCAGGCCTAACTATGGCTACACCTTC
TRBJ2-7 | TRBV28 | 15 | - | - | CASSLIAGGTYEQYF | TGTGCCAGCAGTCTGATCGCTGGCGGGACCTACGAGCAGTACTTC
TRBJ1-2 | TRBV11-2 | 13 | - | TRBD1 | CASSQTGVYGYTF | TGTGCCAGCAGCCAAACAGGGGTTTATGGCTACACCTTC